This T cell receptor beta chain was sequenced during a study of cytomegalovirus exposure and HLA in healthy donors. The PCR ran on 60 Vbeta and 13 Jbeta primers. Profiling relied on immunoSEQ multiplex PCR, and the TCRdb table lists in-frame clones only, not all of them. Of about 100,000 clones listed, roughly four fifths were seen once; the top ten hold more than 5%. This CDR3 region has 16 residues. Germline CDR1 LGHNA, CDR2 YNFKEQ. The V gene lost 1 base and the J gene lost 1 base, with 11 bases spanning the gap. V and J are TRBV4-2 and TRBJ1-3; TRBD1 might be the D (6 bases). The sequenced sample consisted of PBMCs. The origin of this receptor is a man between 40 and 49 years old in good health and CMV-seropositive. The DNA of the CDR3 is TGTGCCAGCAGCCAAGGGATCAGGGGTTCTGGAAACACCATATATTTT. Residues: CASSQGIRGSGNTIYF.